This T cell receptor (beta chain) was profiled in a study of PD-1 blockade in mismatch repair-deficient tumors. About the study: Patients had approximately 11 mismatch repair-deficient cancer types and were previously treated and progressing. Study-level results: Rapid post-treatment expansion, then contraction, generally preceding radiologic response, marked tumor-resident clones.

This table comes from immunoSEQ multiplex PCR, and its TCRdb copy is limited to in-frame clones, with some not included. Here the sample spans some 49,000 clones, over 60% being singletons. Looked up from germline, CDR1 is SGHAT and CDR2 is FQNNGV. Trimming took 10 bases from V and 5 from J, leaving 15 bases between them. The length of the CDR3 is 13 residues. A note on this clone: Antigen: not known.

The source is an adult with mismatch repair-deficient cancer. V is TRBV11-2 and J is TRBJ2-1, with a tentative D call TRBD1 (6 bases). The sample here was PBMCs, taken before pembrolizumab treatment. This CDR3 reads CATRHTGNNEQFF. In DNA form, the CDR3 reads TGTGCCACCCGGCACACAGGGAACAATGAGCAGTTCTTC. Full variable domain (remainder filled in from reference TRBV11-2 and TRBJ2-1): EAGVAQSPRYKIIEKRQSVAFWCNPISGHATLYWYQQILGQGPKLLIQFQNNGVVDDSQLPKDRFSAERLKGVDSTLKIQPAKLEDSAVYLCATRHTGNNEQFFGPGTRLTVL.